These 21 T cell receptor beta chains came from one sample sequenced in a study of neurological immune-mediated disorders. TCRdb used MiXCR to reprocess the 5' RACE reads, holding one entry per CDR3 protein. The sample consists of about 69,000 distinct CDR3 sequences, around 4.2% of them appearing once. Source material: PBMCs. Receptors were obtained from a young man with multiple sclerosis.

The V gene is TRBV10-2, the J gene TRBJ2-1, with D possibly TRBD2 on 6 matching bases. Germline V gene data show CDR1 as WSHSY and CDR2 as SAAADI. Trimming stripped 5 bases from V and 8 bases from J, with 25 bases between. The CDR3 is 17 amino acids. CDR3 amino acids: CASSPGTPTRVGDEQFF. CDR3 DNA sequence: TGCGCCAGCAGTCCCGGGACTCCCACGCGGGTAGGGGATGAGCAGTTCTTC.

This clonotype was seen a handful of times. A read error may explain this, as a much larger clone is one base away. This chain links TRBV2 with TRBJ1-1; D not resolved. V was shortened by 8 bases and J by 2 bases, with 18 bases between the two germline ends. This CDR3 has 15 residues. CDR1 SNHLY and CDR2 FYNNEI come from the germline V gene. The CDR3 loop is CASVASGKGNTEAFF. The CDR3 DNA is TGTGCCAGCGTTGCCAGCGGAAAGGGAAACACTGAAGCTTTCTTT.

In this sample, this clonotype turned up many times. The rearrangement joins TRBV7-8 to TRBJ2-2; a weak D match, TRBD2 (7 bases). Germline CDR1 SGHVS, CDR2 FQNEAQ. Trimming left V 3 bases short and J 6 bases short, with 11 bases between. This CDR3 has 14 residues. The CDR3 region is CASSLQGRAGELFF. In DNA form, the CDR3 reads TGTGCCAGCAGCTTGCAGGGGAGGGCCGGGGAGCTGTTTTTT.

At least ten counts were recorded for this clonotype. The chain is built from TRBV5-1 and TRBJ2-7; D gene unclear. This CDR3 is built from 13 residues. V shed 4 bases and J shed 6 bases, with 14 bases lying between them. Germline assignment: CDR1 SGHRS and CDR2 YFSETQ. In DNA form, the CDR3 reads TGCGCCAGCAGCCCCGAAAATCCAAGCGAGCAGTACTTC. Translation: CASSPENPSEQYF.

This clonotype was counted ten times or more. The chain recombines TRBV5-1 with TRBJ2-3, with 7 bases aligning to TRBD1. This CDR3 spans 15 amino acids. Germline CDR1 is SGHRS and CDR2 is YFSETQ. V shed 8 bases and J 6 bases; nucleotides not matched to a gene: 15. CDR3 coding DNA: TGCGCCAGTCGACCGGGACAGAGAGGCCCGGATACGCAGTATTTT. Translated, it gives CASRPGQRGPDTQYF.

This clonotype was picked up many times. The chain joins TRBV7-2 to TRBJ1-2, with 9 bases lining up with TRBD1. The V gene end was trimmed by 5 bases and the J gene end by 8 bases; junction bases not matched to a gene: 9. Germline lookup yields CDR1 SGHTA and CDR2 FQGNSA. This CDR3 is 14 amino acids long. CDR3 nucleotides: TGTGCCAGCAGCCCAACAGGGGGCGCACAGGGCTACACCTTC. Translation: CASSPTGGAQGYTF.

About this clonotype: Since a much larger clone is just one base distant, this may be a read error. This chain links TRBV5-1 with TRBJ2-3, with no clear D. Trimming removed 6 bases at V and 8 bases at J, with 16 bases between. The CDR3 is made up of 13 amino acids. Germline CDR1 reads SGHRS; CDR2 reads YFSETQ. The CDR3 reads CASTLERHRTQYF. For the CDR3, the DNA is TGCGCCAGCACCCTCGAAAGGCACCGTACGCAGTATTTT.

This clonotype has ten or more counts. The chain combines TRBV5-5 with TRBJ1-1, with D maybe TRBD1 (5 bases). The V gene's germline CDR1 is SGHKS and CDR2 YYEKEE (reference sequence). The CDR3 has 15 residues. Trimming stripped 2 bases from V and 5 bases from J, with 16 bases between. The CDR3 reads CASSFLYGARTEAFF. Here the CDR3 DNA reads TGTGCCAGCAGCTTTCTCTACGGGGCTAGGACTGAAGCTTTCTTT.

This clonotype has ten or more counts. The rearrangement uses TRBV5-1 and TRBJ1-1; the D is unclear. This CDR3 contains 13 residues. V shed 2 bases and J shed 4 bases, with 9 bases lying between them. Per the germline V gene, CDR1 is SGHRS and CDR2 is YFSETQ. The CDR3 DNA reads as TGCGCCAGCAGCTTCCTGGTTGGCACTGAAGCTTTCTTT. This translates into CASSFLVGTEAFF. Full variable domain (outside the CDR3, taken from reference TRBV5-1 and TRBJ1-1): KAGVTQTPRYLIKTRGQQVTLSCSPISGHRSVSWYQQTPGQGLQFLFEYFSETQRNKGNFPGRFSGRQFSNSRSEMNVSTLELGDSALYLCASSFLVGTEAFFGQGTRLTVV.

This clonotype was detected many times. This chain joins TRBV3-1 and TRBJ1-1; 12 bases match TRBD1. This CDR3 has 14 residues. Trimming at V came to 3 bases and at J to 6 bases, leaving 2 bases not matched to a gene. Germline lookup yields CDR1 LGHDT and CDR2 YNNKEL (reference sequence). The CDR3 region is CASSQGTGGSEAFF. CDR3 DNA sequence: TGTGCCAGCAGCCAGGGGACAGGGGGCTCTGAAGCTTTCTTT.

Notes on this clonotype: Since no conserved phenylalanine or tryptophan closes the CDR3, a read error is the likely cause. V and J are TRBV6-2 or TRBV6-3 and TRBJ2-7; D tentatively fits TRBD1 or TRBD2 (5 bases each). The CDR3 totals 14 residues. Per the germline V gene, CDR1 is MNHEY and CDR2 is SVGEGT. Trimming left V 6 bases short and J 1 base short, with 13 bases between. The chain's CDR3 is CASSYRGGSYEQYN. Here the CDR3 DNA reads TGTGCCAGCAGCTACCGTGGGGGTTCCTACGAGCAGTACAAC.

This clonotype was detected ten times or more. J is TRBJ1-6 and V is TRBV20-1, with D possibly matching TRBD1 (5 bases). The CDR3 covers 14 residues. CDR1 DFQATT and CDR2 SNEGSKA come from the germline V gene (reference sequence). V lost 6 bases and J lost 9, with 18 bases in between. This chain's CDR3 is CSAPPTGLRSPLHF. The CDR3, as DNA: TGCAGTGCCCCCCCCACGGGGCTCCGTTCACCCCTCCACTTT.

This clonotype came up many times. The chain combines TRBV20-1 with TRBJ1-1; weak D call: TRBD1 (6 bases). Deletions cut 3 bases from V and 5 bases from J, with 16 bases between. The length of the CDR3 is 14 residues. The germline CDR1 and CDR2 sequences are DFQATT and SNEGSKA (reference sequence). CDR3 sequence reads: CSASEGVQGTEAFF. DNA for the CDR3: TGCAGTGCTAGCGAGGGGGTGCAAGGGACTGAAGCTTTCTTT.

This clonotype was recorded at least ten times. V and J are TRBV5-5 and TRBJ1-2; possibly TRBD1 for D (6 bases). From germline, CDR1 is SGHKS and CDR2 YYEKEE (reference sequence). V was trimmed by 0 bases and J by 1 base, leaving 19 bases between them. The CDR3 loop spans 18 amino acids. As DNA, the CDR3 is TGTGCCAGCAGCTTGGAGGGTATGGGGACAAGGAATAACTATGGCTACACCTTC. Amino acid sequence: CASSLEGMGTRNNYGYTF.

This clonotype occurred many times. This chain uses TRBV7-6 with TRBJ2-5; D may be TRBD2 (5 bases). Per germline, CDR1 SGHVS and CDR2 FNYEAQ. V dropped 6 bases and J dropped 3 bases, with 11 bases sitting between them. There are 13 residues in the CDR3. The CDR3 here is CASRAGSKETQYF. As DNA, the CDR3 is TGTGCCAGCAGGGCGGGTTCTAAAGAGACCCAGTACTTC.

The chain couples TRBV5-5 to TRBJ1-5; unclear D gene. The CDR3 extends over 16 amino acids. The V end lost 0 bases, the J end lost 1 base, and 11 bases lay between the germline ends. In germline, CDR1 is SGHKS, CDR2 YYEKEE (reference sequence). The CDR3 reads CASSLAPLGSNQPQHF. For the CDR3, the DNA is TGTGCCAGCAGCTTGGCGCCCCTCGGAAGCAATCAGCCCCAGCATTTT.

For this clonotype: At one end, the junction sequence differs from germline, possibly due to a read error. The CDR3 here is CATEGDNQPQNF. CDR3 DNA sequence: TGTGCCACCGAGGGCGACAATCAGCCCCAGAATTTT. This chain links TRBV10-3 with TRBJ1-5, with D uncertain. CDR1 ENHRY and CDR2 SYGVKD come from the germline V gene. The CDR3 consists of 12 residues.

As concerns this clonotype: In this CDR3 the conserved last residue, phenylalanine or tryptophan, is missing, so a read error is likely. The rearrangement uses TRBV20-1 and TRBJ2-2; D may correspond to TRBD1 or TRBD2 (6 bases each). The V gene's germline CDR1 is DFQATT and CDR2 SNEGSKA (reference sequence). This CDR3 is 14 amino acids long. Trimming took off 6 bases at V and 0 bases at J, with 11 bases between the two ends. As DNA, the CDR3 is TGCAGTGCAATGGGGGGCGCGAACACCGGGGAGCTGTTTAAT. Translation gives CSAMGGANTGELFN.

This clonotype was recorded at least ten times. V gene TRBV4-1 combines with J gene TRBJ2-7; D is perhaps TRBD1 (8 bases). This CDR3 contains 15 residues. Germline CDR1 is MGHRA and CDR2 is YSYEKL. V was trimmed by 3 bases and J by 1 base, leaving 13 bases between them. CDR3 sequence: CASSQGGDRSYEQYF. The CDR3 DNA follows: TGCGCCAGCAGCCAGGGAGGGGACAGGTCCTACGAGCAGTACTTC.

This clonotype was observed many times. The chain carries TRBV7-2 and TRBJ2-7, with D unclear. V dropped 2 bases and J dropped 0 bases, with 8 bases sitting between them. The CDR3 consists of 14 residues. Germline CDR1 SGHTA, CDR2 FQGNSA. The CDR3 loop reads CASSLNHGSYEQYF. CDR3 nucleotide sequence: TGTGCCAGCAGCTTAAATCACGGCTCCTACGAGCAGTACTTC. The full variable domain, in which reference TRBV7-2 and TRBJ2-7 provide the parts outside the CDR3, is GAGVSQSPSNKVTEKGKDVELRCDPISGHTALYWYRQSLGQGLEFLIYFQGNSAPDKSGLPSDRFSAERTGGSVSTLTIQRTQQEDSAVYLCASSLNHGSYEQYFGPGTRLTVT.

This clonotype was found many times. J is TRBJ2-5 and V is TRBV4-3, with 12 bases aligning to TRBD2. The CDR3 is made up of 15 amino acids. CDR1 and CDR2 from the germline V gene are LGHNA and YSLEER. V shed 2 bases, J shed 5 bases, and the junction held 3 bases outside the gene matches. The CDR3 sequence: CASSQTSGGRETQYF. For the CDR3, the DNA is TGCGCCAGCAGCCAAACTAGCGGGGGGAGGGAGACCCAGTACTTC.